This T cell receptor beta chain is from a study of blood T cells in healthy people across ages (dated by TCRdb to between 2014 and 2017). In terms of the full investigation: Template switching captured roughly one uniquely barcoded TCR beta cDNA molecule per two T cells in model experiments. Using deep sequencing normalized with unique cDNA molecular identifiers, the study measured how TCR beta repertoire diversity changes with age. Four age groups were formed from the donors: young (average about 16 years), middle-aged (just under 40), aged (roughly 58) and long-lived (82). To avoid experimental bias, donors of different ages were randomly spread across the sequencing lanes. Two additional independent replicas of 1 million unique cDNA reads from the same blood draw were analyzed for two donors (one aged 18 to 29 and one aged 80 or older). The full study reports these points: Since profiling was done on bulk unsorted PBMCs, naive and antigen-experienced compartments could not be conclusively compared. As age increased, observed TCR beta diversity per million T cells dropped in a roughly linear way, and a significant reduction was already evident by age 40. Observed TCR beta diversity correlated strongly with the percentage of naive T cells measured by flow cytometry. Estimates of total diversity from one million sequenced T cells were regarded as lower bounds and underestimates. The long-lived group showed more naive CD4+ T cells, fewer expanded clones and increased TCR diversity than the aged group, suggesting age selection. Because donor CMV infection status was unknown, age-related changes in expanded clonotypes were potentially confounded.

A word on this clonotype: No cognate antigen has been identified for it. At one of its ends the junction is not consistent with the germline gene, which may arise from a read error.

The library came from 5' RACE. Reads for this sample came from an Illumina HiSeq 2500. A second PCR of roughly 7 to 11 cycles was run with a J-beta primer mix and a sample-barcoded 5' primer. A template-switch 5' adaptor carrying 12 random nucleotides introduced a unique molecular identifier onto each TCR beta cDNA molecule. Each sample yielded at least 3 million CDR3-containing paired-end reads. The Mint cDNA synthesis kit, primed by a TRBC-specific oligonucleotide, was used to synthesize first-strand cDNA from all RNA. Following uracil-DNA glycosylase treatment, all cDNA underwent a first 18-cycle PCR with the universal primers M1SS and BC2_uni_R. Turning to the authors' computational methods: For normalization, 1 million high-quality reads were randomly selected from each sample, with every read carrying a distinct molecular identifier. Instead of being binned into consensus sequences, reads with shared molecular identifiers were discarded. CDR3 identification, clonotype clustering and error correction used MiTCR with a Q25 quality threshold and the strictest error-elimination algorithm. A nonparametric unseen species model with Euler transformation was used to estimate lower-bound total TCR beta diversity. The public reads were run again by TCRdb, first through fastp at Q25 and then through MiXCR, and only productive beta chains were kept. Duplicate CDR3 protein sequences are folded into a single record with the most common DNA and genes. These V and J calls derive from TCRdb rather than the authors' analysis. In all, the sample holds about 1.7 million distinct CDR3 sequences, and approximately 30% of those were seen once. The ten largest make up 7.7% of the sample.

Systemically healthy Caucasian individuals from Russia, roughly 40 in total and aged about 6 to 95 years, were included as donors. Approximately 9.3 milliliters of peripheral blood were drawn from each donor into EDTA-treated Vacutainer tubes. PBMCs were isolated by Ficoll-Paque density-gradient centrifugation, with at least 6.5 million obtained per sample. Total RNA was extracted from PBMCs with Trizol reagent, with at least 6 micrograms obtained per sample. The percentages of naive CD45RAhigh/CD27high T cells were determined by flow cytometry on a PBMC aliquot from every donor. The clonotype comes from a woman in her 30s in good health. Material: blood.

This receptor carries the CDR3 CAGRPQGGGLAEQYF. DNA sequence: TGTGCCGGCAGGCCCCAAGGCGGGGGCCTCGCTGAGCAGTACTTC. The chain is made from TRBV7-2 and TRBJ2-5; D gene: possibly TRBD2, on 7 matching bases. CDR1 and CDR2 are read off the germline V gene as SGHTA and FQGNSA. Measured from the cysteine to the phenylalanine, the CDR3 is 15 residues long. The sequence is cut down to CDR3 DNA, 45 bases in frame from base 1.